This TCR beta chain appears in the sequencing data of a study of OX40 agonist ivuxolimab in advanced cancers. About the research overall: An agonistic human IgG2 monoclonal antibody against OX40 (CD134) was given.

Assay: immunoSEQ multiplex PCR; the TCRdb copy retains only in-frame clones and omits some. The sample holds approximately 50,000 clones, about four fifths seen once. Germline CDR1 reads PRHDT; CDR2 reads FYEKMQ (reference sequence). Trimming pared 3 bases from V and 2 bases from J, leaving 14 bases between. The CDR3 is 16 residues long. This chain uses TRBV13 with TRBJ2-1; D might be TRBD1 (5 bases). The sequence was collected from an adult with an advanced solid tumor such as melanoma, head and neck, liver or kidney cancer. Sequencing used CD4+ or CD8+ T cells sorted from blood, obtained in a trial of the OX40 agonist ivuxolimab. The DNA for the CDR3 is TGTGCCAGCAGCTTCCTGGGGCGACCCACCTACAATGAGCAGTTCTTC. It is translated as CASSFLGRPTYNEQFF.